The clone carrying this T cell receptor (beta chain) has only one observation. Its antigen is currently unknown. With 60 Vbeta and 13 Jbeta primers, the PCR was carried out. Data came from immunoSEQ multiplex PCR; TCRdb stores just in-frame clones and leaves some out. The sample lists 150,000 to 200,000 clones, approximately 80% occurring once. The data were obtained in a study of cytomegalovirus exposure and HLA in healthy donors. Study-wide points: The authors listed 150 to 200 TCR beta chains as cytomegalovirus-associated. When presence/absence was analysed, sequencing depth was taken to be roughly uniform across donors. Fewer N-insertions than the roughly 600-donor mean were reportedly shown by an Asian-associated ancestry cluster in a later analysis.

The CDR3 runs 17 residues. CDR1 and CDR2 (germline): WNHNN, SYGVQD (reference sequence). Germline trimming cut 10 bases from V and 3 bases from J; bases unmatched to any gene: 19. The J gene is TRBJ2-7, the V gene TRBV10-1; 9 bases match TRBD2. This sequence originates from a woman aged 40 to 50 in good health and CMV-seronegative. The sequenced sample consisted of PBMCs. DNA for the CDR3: TGCGCCATCCCCCCGGAACGAAAGGGACTAGCTTACTACGAGCAGTACTTC. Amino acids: CAIPPERKGLAYYEQYF.